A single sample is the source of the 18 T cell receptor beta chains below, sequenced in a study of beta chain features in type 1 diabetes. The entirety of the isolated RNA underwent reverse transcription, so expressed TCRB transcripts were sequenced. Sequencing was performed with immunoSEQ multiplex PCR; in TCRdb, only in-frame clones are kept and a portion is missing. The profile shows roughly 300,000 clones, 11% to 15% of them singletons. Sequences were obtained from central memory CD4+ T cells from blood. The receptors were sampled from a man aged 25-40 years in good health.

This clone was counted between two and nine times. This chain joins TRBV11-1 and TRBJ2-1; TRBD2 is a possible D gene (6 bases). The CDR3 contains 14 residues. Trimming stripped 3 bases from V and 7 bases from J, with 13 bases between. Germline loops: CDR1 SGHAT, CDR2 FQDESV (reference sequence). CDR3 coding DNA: TGTGCCAGCAGCTTCGGGAGTTATGGAAATGAGCAGTTCTTC. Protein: CASSFGSYGNEQFF.

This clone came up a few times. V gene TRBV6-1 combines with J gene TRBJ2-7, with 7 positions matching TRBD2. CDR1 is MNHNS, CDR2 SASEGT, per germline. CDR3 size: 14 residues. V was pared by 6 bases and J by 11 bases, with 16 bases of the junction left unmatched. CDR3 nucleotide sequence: TGTGCCAGCAGCAGTGGGGACTACGTGGTGCAGAAGTACTTC. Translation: CASSSGDYVVQKYF.

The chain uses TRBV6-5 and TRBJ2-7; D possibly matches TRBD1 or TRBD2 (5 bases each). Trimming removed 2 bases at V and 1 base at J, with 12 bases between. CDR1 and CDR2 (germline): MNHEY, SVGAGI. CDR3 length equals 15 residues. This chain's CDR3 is CASSYTGTHSYEQYF. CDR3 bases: TGTGCCAGCAGTTACACCGGGACGCATTCCTACGAGCAGTACTTC.

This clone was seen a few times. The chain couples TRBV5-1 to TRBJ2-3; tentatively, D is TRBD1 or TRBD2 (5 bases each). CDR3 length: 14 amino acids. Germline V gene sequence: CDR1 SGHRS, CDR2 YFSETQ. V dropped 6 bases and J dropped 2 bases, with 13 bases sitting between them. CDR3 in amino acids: CASTRDQLTDTQYF. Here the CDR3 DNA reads TGCGCCAGCACCCGGGACCAGCTCACAGATACGCAGTATTTT.

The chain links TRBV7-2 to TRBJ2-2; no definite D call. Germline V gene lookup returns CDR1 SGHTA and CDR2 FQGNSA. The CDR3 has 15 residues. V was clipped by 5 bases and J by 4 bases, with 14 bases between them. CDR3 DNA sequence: TGTGCCAGCAGCCTTATGTTGTGGGGCACCGGGGAGCTGTTTTTT. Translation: CASSLMLWGTGELFF. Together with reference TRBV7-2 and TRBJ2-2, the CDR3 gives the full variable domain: GAGVSQSPSNKVTEKGKDVELRCDPISGHTALYWYRQSLGQGLEFLIYFQGNSAPDKSGLPSDRFSAERTGGSVSTLTIQRTQQEDSAVYLCASSLMLWGTGELFFGEGSRLTVL.

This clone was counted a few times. CDR3 region: CASSRRPSGELFF. The CDR3 DNA reads TGCGCCAGCTCCCGAAGGCCTTCCGGGGAGCTGTTTTTT. The gene calls are TRBV10-1 and TRBJ2-2; D ambiguous. Trimming removed 8 bases from V and 6 bases from J, with 13 bases in between. Germline V gene data show CDR1 as WNHNN and CDR2 as SYGVQD (reference sequence). CDR3 length equals 13 residues.

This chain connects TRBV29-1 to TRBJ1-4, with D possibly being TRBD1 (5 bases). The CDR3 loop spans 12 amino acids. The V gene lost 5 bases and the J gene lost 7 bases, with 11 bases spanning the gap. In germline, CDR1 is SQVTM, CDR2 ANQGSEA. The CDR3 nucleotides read TGCAGCGTTCGGGGCGTTGGTGAAAAACTGTTTTTT. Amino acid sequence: CSVRGVGEKLFF.

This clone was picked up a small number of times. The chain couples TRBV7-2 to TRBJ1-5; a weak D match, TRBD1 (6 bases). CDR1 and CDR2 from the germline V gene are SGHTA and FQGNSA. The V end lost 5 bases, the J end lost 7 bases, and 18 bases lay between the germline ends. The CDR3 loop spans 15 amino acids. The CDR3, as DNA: TGTGCCAGCAGCCTTCTCCGCGAGGGGGGCCAGCCCCAGCATTTT. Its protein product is CASSLLREGGQPQHF.

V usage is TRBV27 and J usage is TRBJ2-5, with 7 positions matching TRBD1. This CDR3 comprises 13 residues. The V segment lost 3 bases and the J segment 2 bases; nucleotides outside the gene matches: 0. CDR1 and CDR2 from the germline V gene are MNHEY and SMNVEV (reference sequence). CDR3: CASSLDRQETQYF. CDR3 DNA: TGTGCCAGCAGTTTGGACAGGCAAGAGACCCAGTACTTC.

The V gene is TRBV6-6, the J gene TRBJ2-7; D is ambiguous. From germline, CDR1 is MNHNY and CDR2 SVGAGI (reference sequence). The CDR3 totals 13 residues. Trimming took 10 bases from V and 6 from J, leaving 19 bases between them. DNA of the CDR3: TGTGCCACCACAAACGTAGGGTTTTTCGAGCAGTACTTC. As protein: CATTNVGFFEQYF.

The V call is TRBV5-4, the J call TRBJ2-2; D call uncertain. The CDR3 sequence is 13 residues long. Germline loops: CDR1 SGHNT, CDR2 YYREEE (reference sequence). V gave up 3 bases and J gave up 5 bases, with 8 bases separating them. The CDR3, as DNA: TGTGCCAGCAGCTATTCTAGTACCGGGGAGCTGTTTTTT. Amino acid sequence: CASSYSSTGELFF.

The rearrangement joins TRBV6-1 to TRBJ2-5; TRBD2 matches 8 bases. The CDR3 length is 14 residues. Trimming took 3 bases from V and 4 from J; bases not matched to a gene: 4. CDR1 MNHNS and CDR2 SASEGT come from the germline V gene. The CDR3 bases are TGTGCCAGCAGTGACGCCACTAGCGGAGAGACCCAGTACTTC. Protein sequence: CASSDATSGETQYF.

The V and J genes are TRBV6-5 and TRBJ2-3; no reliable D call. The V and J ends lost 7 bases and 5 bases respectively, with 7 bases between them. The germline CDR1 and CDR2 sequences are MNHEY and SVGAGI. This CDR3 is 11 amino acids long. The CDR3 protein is CASIGLDTQYF. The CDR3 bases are TGTGCCAGCATCGGATTAGATACGCAGTATTTT.

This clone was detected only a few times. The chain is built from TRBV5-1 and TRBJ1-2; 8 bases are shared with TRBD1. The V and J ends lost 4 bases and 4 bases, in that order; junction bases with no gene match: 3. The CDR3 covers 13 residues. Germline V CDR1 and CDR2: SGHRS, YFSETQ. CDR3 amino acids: CASSPDRGYGYTF. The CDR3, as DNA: TGCGCCAGCAGCCCCGACAGGGGCTATGGCTACACCTTC.

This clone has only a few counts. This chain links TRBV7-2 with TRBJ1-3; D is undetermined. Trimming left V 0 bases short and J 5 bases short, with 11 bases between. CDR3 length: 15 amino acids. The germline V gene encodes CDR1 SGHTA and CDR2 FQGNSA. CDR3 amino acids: CASSLAPGSRNTIYF. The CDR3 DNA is TGTGCCAGCAGCTTAGCGCCTGGGTCGAGAAACACCATATATTTT.

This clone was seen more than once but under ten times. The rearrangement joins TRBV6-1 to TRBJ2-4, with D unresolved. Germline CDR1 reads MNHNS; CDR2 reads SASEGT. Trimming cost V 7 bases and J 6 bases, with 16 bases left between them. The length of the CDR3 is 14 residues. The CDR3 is CASKMGASLNIQYF. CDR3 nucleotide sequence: TGTGCCAGCAAGATGGGCGCGAGCTTAAACATTCAGTACTTC.

The CDR3 is CASRYSMGANVLTF. The CDR3, as DNA: TGTGCCAGCAGGTATTCTATGGGGGCCAACGTCCTGACTTTC. This chain uses TRBV2 with TRBJ2-6; D remains ambiguous. The germline V and J ends were trimmed by 6 bases and 4 bases, with 10 bases remaining between them. Germline V gene lookup returns CDR1 SNHLY and CDR2 FYNNEI. The CDR3 loop spans 14 amino acids.

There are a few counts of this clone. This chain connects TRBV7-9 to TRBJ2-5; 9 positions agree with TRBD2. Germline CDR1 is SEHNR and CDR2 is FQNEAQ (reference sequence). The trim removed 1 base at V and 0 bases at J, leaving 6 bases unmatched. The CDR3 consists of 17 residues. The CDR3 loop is CASSLVMSGGYQETQYF. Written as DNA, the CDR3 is TGTGCCAGCAGCTTAGTAATGAGCGGGGGGTACCAAGAGACCCAGTACTTC.